This passage covers 27 T cell receptor beta chains from one sample sequenced in a study of T cell responses to AZD1222 COVID-19 vaccine. Clones were sequenced by immunoSEQ multiplex PCR, and TCRdb holds only the in-frame ones, with some missing. The profile covers around 130,000 clones, with approximately 90% appearing a single time and approximately 2.9% taken by the ten largest. Here the sequenced sample was peripheral blood, taken 28 days after the second AZD1222 dose. The receptors were gathered from an adult who received the AZD1222 COVID-19 vaccine.

The rearrangement uses TRBV19 and TRBJ2-3; D not resolved. The CDR3 length is 15 residues. V was clipped by 4 bases and J by 1 base, with 12 bases between them. Germline V gives CDR1 LNHDA, CDR2 SQIVND (reference sequence). This chain's CDR3 is CASSRTAIGTDTQYF. DNA for the CDR3: TGTGCCAGTAGTAGAACCGCAATTGGCACAGATACGCAGTATTTT.

The chain has TRBV12-2 and TRBJ2-7; TRBD2 is taken as the D call from the table, unchecked against the DNA. TRBV12-2 is designated a pseudogene. The length of the CDR3 is 15 residues. For the CDR3, the DNA is TGTGCAAGTCGCTCGCCCCGGACTAGCGGGGACGAGCAGTACTTC. It specifies CASRSPRTSGDEQYF.

V is TRBV19 and J is TRBJ2-1; D call uncertain. CDR3 length equals 16 residues. V shed 3 bases and J shed 4 bases, with 16 bases lying between them. Per the germline V gene, CDR1 is LNHDA and CDR2 is SQIVND (reference sequence). The CDR3 nucleotides read TGTGCCAGTAGTATGATCGGCCTCGGAGAGTACAATGAGCAGTTCTTC. The encoded protein is CASSMIGLGEYNEQFF.

This chain links TRBV9 with TRBJ2-5, with 8 bases identical to TRBD2. CDR3 size: 15 residues. Germline V CDR1 and CDR2: SGDLS, YYNGEE. V dropped 0 bases and J dropped 4; count of bases not matched to a gene: 5. The CDR3 DNA sequence: TGTGCCAGCAGCGTAGAGGGACTAGGCCGAGAGACCCAGTACTTC. Amino acid sequence: CASSVEGLGRETQYF.

The V and J genes are TRBV12-3 or TRBV12-4 and TRBJ1-5; D gene unclear. Deletions cut 5 bases from V and 7 bases from J, with 12 bases between. This CDR3 contains 13 residues. CDR3 residues: CASSGSSDQPQHF. The CDR3 nucleotides are TGTGCCAGCAGTGGGAGTTCGGACCAGCCCCAGCATTTT.

The chain is built from TRBV3-1 (or the pseudogene TRBV3-2) and TRBJ2-5; D tentatively fits TRBD1 or TRBD2 (5 bases each). The CDR3 extends over 13 amino acids. Germline CDR1 is LGHDT and CDR2 is YNNKEL (reference sequence). Trimming cost V 2 bases and J 4 bases, with 8 bases left between them. CDR3 nucleotide sequence: TGTGCCAGCAGCCAACCAGGGAGAGAGACCCAGTACTTC. Translation: CASSQPGRETQYF.

In nucleotides, the CDR3 is TGTGCCAGCAGCTTAGATTACTTAGGGGCGCCCCCCCCTAGGACCGGGGAGCTGTTTTTT. Protein sequence: CASSLDYLGAPPPRTGELFF. This chain uses TRBV11-3 with TRBJ2-2; D perhaps matches TRBD1 (5 bases). The germline gives CDR1 SGHNT, CDR2 YENEEA. With 0 bases removed from V and 5 bases from J, the gap between germline ends came to 25 bases. The CDR3 extends over 20 amino acids.

This chain uses TRBV7-9 with TRBJ2-1; D gene ambiguous. Trimming shortened V by 1 base and J by 2 bases, and 6 bases separated the two germline ends. Germline-derived CDR1 and CDR2 are SEHNR and FQNEAQ (reference sequence). CDR3 length: 14 residues. The CDR3 loop reads CASSLGQTYNEQFF. In DNA form, the CDR3 reads TGTGCCAGCAGCTTAGGGCAGACCTACAATGAGCAGTTCTTC.

The J gene is TRBJ2-3, the V gene TRBV18; no clear D gene. Per germline, CDR1 KGHSH and CDR2 LQKENI. The CDR3 has 11 amino acids. The germline V and J ends were trimmed by 3 bases and 3 bases, with 1 base remaining between them. The CDR3 is CASSPTDTQYF. The CDR3 region has the DNA TGTGCCAGCTCACCTACAGATACGCAGTATTTT.

The V and J genes are TRBV5-1 and TRBJ1-2; TRBD1 is a possible D gene (6 bases). From germline, CDR1 is SGHRS and CDR2 YFSETQ. This CDR3 comprises 14 residues. V gave up 0 bases and J gave up 5 bases, with 11 bases separating them. The CDR3, as DNA: TGCGCCAGCAGCTTGGATAAGGGGGTTTATGGCTACACCTTC. Amino acid sequence: CASSLDKGVYGYTF.

This clone was detected only once. The V and J genes are TRBV25-1 and TRBJ2-5, with D perhaps given as TRBD1 or TRBD2 (5 bases each). Looked up from germline, CDR1 is MGHDK and CDR2 is SYGVNS. Trimming stripped 4 bases from V and 4 bases from J, with 13 bases between. There are 14 residues in the CDR3. Here the CDR3 DNA reads TGTGCCAGCAGTGCGGGACCCCCTGGAGAGACCCAGTACTTC. Translation: CASSAGPPGETQYF.

This clone was seen only once. The J gene is TRBJ2-3, the V gene TRBV18, with 9 bases lining up with TRBD1. The CDR3 spans 15 residues. V shed 4 bases, J shed 5 bases, and the junction held 7 bases outside the gene matches. Germline V gives CDR1 KGHSH, CDR2 LQKENI. Written as DNA, the CDR3 is TGTGCCAGCTCACGGACAGGGGCAGTAGTAGATACGCAGTATTTT. It translates to CASSRTGAVVDTQYF.

The chain joins TRBV24-1 to TRBJ2-7; no clear D gene. This CDR3 comprises 12 residues. V was cut by 2 bases and J by 4 bases, with 5 bases left in between. The germline gives CDR1 KGHDR, CDR2 SFDVKD. Here the CDR3 reads CATSDYGYEQYF. The CDR3 DNA reads TGTGCCACCAGTGATTACGGATACGAGCAGTACTTC.

In this sample, this clone turned up a few times. The V and J genes are TRBV3-1 (or the pseudogene TRBV3-2) and TRBJ1-2, with no clear D. CDR3 length: 15 amino acids. Germline V lookup: CDR1 LGHDT, CDR2 YNNKEL (reference sequence). Trimming cost V 4 bases and J 4 bases, with 16 bases left between them. The CDR3 loop reads CASSPDGYDVYGYTF. The CDR3 DNA follows: TGTGCCAGCAGCCCGGACGGATATGATGTCTATGGCTACACCTTC.

V usage is TRBV5-1 and J usage is TRBJ2-2, with D hard to call. CDR1 and CDR2 (germline): SGHRS, YFSETQ. CDR3 length equals 13 residues. Trimming left V 7 bases short and J 0 bases short, with 7 bases between. The CDR3 protein is CASAFTNTGELFF. CDR3 sequence (DNA): TGCGCCAGCGCCTTTACGAACACCGGGGAGCTGTTTTTT.

To note about this clone: The junction departs from the called germline gene at one end, perhaps through a read error. The chain recombines TRBV4-1 with TRBJ1-1; D possibly corresponds to TRBD1 (5 bases). This CDR3 has 14 residues. CDR1 MGHRA and CDR2 YSYEKL come from the germline V gene. This chain's CDR3 is CASSHSLGETEGIF. In DNA form, the CDR3 reads TGCGCCAGCAGCCACTCTTTGGGGGAGACAGAGGGTATCTTT.

J is TRBJ1-1 and V is TRBV3-1 (or the pseudogene TRBV3-2); D is unresolved. V was clipped by 4 bases and J by 4 bases, with 7 bases between them. The CDR3 runs to 12 residues. CDR1 is LGHDT, CDR2 YNNKEL, per germline (reference sequence). The CDR3 loop is CASSLLGTEAFF. In DNA form, the CDR3 reads TGTGCCAGCAGCCTCCTGGGCACTGAAGCTTTCTTT.

The chain couples TRBV18 to TRBJ2-5; D possibly uses TRBD1 or TRBD2 (5 bases each). Deletions cut 1 base from V and 3 bases from J, with 12 bases between. From germline, CDR1 is KGHSH and CDR2 LQKENI. This CDR3 has 15 residues. CDR3: CASSPRSGPEETQYF. The CDR3 DNA reads as TGTGCCAGCTCACCACGATCGGGACCGGAAGAGACCCAGTACTTC.

For the CDR3, the DNA is TGTGCCAGCAGTTACTCGATAGGAGGGGGCGGTGAAAAACTGTTTTTT. Protein product: CASSYSIGGGGEKLFF. This sequence joins TRBV6-5 and TRBJ1-4, with 7 bases that match TRBD1. This CDR3 region has 16 residues. Germline V gives CDR1 MNHEY, CDR2 SVGAGI. Unmatched junction bases numbered 8, after V lost 0 bases and J lost 7 bases.

The chain uses TRBV3-1 (or the pseudogene TRBV3-2) and TRBJ2-6; D is uncertain. Germline CDR1 LGHDT, CDR2 YNNKEL (reference sequence). The CDR3 extends over 18 amino acids. V lost 4 bases, J lost 7 bases, and 23 bases lay in between. The CDR3 spells CASSPHIRYSLEANVLTF. The CDR3 bases are TGTGCCAGCAGCCCCCATATCCGTTATTCTTTGGAAGCCAACGTCCTGACTTTC.

This rearrangement joins TRBV12-3 or TRBV12-4 to TRBJ2-5; D is undetermined. The CDR3 consists of 12 residues. V lost 4 bases and J 5 bases, leaving 8 bases between the germline ends. The CDR3 coding sequence is TGTGCCAGCAGTTGGACGGTTGAGACCCAGTACTTC. Its protein product is CASSWTVETQYF.

The genes are TRBV30 and TRBJ2-2; D is uncertain. Per the germline V gene, CDR1 is GTSNPN and CDR2 is SVGIG (reference sequence). The V gene lost 6 bases and the J gene lost 0 bases, with 11 bases spanning the gap. The CDR3 covers 14 residues. The CDR3 DNA reads TGTGCCTGCCACACCCGGACGAACACCGGGGAGCTGTTTTTT. Its protein product is CACHTRTNTGELFF. Using reference TRBV30 and TRBJ2-2 for the parts outside the CDR3, the full variable domain is SQTIHQWPATLVQPVGSPLSLECTVEGTSNPNLYWYRQAAGRGLQLLFYSVGIGQISSEVPQNLSASRPQDRQFILSSKKLLLSDSGFYLCACHTRTNTGELFFGEGSRLTVL.

The V and J genes are TRBV3-1 (or the pseudogene TRBV3-2) and TRBJ1-3; D perhaps matches TRBD1 (6 bases). Germline CDR1 and CDR2: LGHDT and YNNKEL (reference sequence). CDR3 length: 15 amino acids. V lost 3 bases and J lost 5, with 14 bases in between. The DNA of the CDR3 is TGTGCCAGCAGCCAGCCACAGGGTTCTAGAAACACCATATATTTT. It yields the protein CASSQPQGSRNTIYF.

The gene calls are TRBV7-2 and TRBJ2-1; D is unresolved. CDR1 is SGHTA, CDR2 FQGNSA, per germline. There are 13 residues in the CDR3. Trimming left V 6 bases short and J 0 bases short, with 6 bases between. CDR3 coding DNA: TGTGCCAGCAGGGCGAGCTCCTACAATGAGCAGTTCTTC. Amino acid sequence: CASRASSYNEQFF.

The V gene is TRBV2, the J gene TRBJ1-1; D not resolved. The germline V and J ends were trimmed by 8 bases and 7 bases, with 8 bases remaining between them. Germline-derived CDR1 and CDR2 are SNHLY and FYNNEI. This CDR3 contains 10 residues. CDR3 sequence: CASGEVEAFF. In nucleotides, the CDR3 is TGTGCCAGCGGGGAGGTTGAAGCTTTCTTT.

The CDR3 coding sequence is TGTGCCAGCAGCGTCACGGGGGCAGAAGGAAACACCATATATTTT. This gives the protein CASSVTGAEGNTIYF. This chain joins TRBV9 and TRBJ1-3; D might be TRBD1 (6 bases). CDR3 length: 15 residues. V lost 2 bases and J 4 bases, leaving 13 bases between the germline ends. The germline V gene has CDR1 SGDLS and CDR2 YYNGEE.

This clone was seen a few times. The chain joins TRBV2 to TRBJ1-1; a possible D gene is TRBD1 (5 bases). Germline V CDR1 and CDR2: SNHLY, FYNNEI. V shed 4 bases and J shed 1 base, with 10 bases lying between them. This CDR3 contains 14 residues. The CDR3 spells CASSGPGRNTEAFF. The CDR3 nucleotides read TGTGCCAGCAGTGGACCGGGACGGAACACTGAAGCTTTCTTT. The full variable domain, with the rest looked up from reference TRBV2 and TRBJ1-1, is EPEVTQTPSHQVTQMGQEVILRCVPISNHLYFYWYRQILGQKVEFLVSFYNNEISEKSEIFDDQFSVERPDGSNFTLKIRSTKLEDSAMYFCASSGPGRNTEAFFGQGTRLTVV.